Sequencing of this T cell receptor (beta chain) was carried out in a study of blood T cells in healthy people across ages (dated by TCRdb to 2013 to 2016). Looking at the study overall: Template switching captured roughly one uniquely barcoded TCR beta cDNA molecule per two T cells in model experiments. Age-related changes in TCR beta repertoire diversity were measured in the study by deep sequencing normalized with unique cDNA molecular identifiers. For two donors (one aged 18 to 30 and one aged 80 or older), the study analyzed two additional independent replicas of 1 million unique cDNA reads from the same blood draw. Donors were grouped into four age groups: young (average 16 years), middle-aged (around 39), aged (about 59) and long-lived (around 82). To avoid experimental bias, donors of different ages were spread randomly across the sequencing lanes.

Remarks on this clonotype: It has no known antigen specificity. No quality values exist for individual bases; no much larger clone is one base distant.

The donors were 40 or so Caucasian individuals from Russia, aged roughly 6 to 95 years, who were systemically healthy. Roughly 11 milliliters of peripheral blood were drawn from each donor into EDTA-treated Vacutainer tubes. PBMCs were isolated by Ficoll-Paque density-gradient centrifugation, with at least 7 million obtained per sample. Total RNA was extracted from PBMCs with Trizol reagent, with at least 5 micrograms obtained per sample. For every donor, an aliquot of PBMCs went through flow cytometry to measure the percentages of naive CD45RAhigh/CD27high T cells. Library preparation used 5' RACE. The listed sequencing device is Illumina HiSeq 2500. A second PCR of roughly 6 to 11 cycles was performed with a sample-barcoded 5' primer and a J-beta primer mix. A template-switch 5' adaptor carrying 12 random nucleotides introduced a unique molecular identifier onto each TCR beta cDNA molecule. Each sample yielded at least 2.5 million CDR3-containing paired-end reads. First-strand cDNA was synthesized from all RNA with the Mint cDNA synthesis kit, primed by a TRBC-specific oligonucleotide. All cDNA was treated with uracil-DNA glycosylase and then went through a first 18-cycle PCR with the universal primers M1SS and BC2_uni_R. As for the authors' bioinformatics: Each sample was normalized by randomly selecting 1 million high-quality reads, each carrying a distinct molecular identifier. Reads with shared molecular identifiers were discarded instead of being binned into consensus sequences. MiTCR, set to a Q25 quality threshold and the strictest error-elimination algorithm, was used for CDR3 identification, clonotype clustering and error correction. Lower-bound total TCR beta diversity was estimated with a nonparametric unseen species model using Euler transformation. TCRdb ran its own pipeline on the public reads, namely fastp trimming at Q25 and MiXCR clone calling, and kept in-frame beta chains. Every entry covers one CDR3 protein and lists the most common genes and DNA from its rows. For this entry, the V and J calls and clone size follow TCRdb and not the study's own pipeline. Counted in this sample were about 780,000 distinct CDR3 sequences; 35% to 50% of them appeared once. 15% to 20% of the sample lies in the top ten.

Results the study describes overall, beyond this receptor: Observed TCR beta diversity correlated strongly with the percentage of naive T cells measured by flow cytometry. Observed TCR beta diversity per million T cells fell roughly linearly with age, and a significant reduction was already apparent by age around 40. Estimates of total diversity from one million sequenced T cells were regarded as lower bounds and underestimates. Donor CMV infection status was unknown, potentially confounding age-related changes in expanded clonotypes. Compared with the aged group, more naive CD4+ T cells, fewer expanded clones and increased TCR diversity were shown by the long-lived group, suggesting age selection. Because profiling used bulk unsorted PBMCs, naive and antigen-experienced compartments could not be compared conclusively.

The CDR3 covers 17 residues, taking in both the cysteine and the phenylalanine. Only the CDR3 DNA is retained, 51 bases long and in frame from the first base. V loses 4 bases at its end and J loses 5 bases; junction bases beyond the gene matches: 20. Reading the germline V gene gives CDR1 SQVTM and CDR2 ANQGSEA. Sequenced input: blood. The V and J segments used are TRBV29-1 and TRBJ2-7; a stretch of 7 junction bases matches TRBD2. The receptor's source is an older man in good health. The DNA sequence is TGCAGCGTTGCTTTCTGGACTAGTGGGAGGAGCACCCACGAGCAGTACTTC. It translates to CSVAFWTSGRSTHEQYF.